Listed below are T cell receptor beta chains from one sample, sequenced in a study of cytomegalovirus exposure and HLA in healthy donors. The method was immunoSEQ multiplex PCR; TCRdb's version includes in-frame clones alone and lacks a portion of them. The sample holds 200,000 to 300,000 clones, around 76% seen once. Sequencing was carried out using PBMCs. These receptors were obtained from a woman aged 40 to 50 in good health and CMV-seropositive. CDR3s leave out the opening cysteine and the closing phenylalanine or tryptophan.

CDR3 length	V gene	J gene	CDR3 protein
11	TRBV27	TRBJ1-2	ATAAGPGYGYT
13	TRBV6-5	TRBJ2-1	ASRPRGGPEDEQF
16	TRBV4-3	TRBJ2-3	ASSQDIGSGQPKNTQY
14	TRBV19	TRBJ2-7	ASSIPGRGSSYEQY
11	TRBV6-1	TRBJ1-1	ASKQGIDTEAF
11	TRBV18	TRBJ1-1	ASFLTQQAEAF
14	TRBV11-2	TRBJ2-7	ASSLGSGSRAYEQY
13	TRBV11-2	TRBJ2-7	ASSSVADSHYEQY
14	TRBV18	TRBJ1-3	ASSPSEGSSGNTIY
13	TRBV7-6	TRBJ2-5	ASSLEGTAQETQY
10	TRBV4-1	TRBJ1-2	ASSQAGFGYT
11	TRBV4-1	TRBJ2-7	ASSQDRGTGSN
15	TRBV19	TRBJ1-4	ASIKHRSEGTNEKLF
11	TRBV19	TRBJ2-5	ASSIEGVKTQY
10	TRBV29-1	TRBJ2-2	SARGVPGELF